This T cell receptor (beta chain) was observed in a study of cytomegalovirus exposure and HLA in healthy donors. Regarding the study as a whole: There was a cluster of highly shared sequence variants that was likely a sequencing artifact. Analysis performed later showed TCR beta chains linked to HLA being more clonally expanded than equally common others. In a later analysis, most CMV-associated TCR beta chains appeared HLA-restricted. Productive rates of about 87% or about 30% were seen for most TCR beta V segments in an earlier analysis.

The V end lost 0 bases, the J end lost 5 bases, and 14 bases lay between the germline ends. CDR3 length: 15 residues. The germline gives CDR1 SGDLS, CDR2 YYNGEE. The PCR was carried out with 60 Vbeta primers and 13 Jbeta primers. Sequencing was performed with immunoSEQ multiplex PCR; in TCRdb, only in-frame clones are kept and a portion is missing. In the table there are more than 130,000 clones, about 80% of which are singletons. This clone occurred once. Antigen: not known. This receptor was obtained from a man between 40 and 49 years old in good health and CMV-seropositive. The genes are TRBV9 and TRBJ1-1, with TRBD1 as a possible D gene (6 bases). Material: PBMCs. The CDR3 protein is CASSVGTGWGTEAFF. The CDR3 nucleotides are TGTGCCAGCAGCGTAGGTACAGGGTGGGGGACTGAAGCTTTCTTT.